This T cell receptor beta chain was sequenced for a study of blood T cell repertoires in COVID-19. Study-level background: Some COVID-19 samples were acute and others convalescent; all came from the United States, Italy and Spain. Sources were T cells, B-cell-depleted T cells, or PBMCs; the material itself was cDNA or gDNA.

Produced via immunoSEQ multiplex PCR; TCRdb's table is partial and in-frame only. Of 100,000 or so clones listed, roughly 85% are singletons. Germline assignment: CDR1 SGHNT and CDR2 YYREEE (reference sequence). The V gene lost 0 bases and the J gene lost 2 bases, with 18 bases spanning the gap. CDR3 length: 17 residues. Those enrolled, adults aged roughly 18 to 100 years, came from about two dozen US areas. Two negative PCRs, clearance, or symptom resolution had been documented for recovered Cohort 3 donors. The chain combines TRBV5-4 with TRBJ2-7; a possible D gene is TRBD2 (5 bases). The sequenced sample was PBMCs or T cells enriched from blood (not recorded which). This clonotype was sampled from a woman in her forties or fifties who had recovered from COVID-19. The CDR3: CASSLGRFGGGAYEQYF. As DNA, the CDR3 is TGTGCCAGCAGCTTGGGTAGGTTCGGCGGAGGTGCCTACGAGCAGTACTTC.